This TCR beta chain was sequenced during a study of T-cell reconstitution after alpha-beta-depleted transplantation in children. Molecular barcoding with unique molecular identifiers was used for the TCRbeta library. TCRdb recomputed calls from the PCR reads with MiXCR, one row per CDR3 protein. The data contain 450,000 to 600,000 distinct CDR3 sequences, about a sixth of them singletons. V was pared by 4 bases and J by 1 base, with 11 bases between. CDR3 size: 15 residues. This clonotype was recorded a few times. The sample here was PBMCs from the stem cell graft donor, taken from the stem cell graft. This TCR was recovered from a human donor who donated a stem cell graft to a child with acute lymphoblastic leukemia. The chain couples TRBV12-3 or TRBV12-4 to TRBJ1-3; a weak D match, TRBD1 (5 bases). The CDR3 region has the DNA TGTGCCAGCAGTTCTCGAGGGGAGTCTGGAAACACCATATATTTT. It encodes CASSSRGESGNTIYF.